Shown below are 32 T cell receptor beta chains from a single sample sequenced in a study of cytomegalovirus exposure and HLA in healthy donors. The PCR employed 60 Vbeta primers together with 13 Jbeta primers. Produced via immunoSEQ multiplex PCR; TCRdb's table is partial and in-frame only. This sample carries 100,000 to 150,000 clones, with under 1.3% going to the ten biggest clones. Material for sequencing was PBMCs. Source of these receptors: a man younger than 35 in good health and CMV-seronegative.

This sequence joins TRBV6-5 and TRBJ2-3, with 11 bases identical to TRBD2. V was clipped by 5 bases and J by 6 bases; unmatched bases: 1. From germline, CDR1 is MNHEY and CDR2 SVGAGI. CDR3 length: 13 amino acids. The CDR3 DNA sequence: TGTGCCAGCAGTCCTAGCGGGGGGGATACGCAGTATTTT. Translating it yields CASSPSGGDTQYF.

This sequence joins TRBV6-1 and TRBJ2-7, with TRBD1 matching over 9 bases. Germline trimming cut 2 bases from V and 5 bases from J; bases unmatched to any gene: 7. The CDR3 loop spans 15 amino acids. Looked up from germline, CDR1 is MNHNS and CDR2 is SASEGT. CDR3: CASSEMGTGMDEQYF. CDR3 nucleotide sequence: TGTGCCAGCAGTGAAATGGGGACAGGGATGGACGAGCAGTACTTC.

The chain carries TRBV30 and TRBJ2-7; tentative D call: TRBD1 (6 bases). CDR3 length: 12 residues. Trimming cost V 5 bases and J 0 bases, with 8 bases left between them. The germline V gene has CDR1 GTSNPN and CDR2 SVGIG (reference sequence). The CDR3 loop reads CAWGTSSYEQYF. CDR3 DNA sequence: TGTGCCTGGGGGACAAGCTCCTACGAGCAGTACTTC. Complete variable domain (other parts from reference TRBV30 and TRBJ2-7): SQTIHQWPATLVQPVGSPLSLECTVEGTSNPNLYWYRQAAGRGLQLLFYSVGIGQISSEVPQNLSASRPQDRQFILSSKKLLLSDSGFYLCAWGTSSYEQYFGPGTRLTVT.

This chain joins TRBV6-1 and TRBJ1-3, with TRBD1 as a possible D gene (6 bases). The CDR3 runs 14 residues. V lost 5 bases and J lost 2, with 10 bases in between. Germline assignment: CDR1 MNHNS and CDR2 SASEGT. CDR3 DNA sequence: TGTGCCAGCAGTCACAGGGTCGCTGGAAACACCATATATTTT. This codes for CASSHRVAGNTIYF.

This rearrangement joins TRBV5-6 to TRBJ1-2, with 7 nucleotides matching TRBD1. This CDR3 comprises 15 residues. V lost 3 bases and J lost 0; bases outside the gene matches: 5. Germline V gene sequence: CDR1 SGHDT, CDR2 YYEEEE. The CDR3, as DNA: TGTGCCAGCAGCTCCAGGGGGGCCCCTAACTATGGCTACACCTTC. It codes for CASSSRGAPNYGYTF.

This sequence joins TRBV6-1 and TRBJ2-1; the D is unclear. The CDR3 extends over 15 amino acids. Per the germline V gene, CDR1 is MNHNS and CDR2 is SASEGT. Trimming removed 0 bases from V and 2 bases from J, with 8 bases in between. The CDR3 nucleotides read TGTGCCAGCAGTGAAGCCAGGATTGCCTACAATGAGCAGTTCTTC. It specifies CASSEARIAYNEQFF.

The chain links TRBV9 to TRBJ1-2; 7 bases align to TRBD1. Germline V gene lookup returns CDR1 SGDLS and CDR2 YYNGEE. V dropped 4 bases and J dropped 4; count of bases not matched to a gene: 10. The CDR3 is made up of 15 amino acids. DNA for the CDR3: TGTGCCAGCAGCCCCTGGGACAGCACCCTCTATGGCTACACCTTC. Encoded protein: CASSPWDSTLYGYTF.

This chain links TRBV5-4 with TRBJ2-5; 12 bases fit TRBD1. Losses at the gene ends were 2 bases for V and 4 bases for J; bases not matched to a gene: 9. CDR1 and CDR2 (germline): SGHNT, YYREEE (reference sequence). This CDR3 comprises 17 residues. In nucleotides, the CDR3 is TGTGCCAGCAGCTTACCGGGACAGGGGGCGCCGGGAGAGACCCAGTACTTC. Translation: CASSLPGQGAPGETQYF.

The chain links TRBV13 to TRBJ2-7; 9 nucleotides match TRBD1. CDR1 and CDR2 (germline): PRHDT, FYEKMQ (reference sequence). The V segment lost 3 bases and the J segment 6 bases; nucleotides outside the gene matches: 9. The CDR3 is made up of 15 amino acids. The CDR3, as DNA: TGTGCCAGCAGCTTTACAGGGGGCGAGGGTCTCGAGCAGTACTTC. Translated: CASSFTGGEGLEQYF.

The CDR3 sequence is CASPSVYEQYF. The CDR3 DNA is TGTGCCAGCCCTAGTGTGTACGAGCAGTACTTC. This chain uses TRBV6-1 with TRBJ2-7; D ambiguous. Trimming took 8 bases from V and 4 from J, leaving 9 bases between them. Germline CDR1 reads MNHNS; CDR2 reads SASEGT. The CDR3 is 11 amino acids.

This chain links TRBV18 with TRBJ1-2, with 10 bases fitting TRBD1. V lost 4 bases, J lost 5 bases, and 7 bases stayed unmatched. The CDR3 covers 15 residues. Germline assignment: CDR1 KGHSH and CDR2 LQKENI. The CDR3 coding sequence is TGTGCCAGCTCACACTTAAAGGGACAGGGGTATGGCTACACCTTC. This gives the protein CASSHLKGQGYGYTF.

As DNA, the CDR3 is TGTGCCAGCAGTTACTCGATGACAGGGCCCACCGGGGAGCTGTTTTTT. As protein: CASSYSMTGPTGELFF. The chain is built from TRBV6-5 and TRBJ2-2; 7 nucleotides match TRBD1. CDR3 length: 16 residues. CDR1 is MNHEY and CDR2 is SVGAGI in the germline V gene. Unmatched junction bases numbered 5, after V lost 0 bases and J lost 4 bases.

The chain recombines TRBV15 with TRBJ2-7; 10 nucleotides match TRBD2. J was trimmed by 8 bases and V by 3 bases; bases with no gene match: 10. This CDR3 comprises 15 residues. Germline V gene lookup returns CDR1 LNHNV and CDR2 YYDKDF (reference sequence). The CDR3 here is CATSSFGTSDDKQYF. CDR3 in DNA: TGTGCCACCAGCAGCTTCGGGACTAGCGATGACAAGCAGTACTTC.

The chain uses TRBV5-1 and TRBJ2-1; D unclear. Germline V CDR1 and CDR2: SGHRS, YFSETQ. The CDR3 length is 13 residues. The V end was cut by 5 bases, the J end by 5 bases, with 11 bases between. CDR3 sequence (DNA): TGCGCCAGCAGAAGTAGAACAGACAATGAGCAGTTCTTC. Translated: CASRSRTDNEQFF. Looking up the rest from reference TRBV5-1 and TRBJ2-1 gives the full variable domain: KAGVTQTPRYLIKTRGQQVTLSCSPISGHRSVSWYQQTPGQGLQFLFEYFSETQRNKGNFPGRFSGRQFSNSRSEMNVSTLELGDSALYLCASRSRTDNEQFFGPGTRLTVL.

The CDR3 nucleotides are TGTGCCAGCAGCCCCGACGGGGAGGAGTGGTTGAGGATTGAGCAGTTCTTC. Protein sequence: CASSPDGEEWLRIEQFF. The chain links TRBV14 to TRBJ2-1, with a weak D call TRBD2 (6 bases). The CDR3 has 17 residues. The V end lost 4 bases, the J end lost 9 bases, and 25 bases lay between the germline ends. CDR1 is SGHDN and CDR2 is FVKESK in the germline V gene.

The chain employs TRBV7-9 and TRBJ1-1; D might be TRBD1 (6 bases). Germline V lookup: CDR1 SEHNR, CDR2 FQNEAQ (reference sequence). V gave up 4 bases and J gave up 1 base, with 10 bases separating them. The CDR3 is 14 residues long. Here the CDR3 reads CASSSTGSNTEAFF. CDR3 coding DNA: TGTGCCAGCAGCTCTACAGGGTCGAACACTGAAGCTTTCTTT.

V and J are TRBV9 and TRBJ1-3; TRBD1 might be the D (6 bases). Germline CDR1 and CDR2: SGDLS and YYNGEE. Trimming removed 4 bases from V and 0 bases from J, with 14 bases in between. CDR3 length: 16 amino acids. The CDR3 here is CASSTGQPSSGNTIYF. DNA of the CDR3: TGTGCCAGCAGCACCGGACAGCCGAGCTCTGGAAACACCATATATTTT.

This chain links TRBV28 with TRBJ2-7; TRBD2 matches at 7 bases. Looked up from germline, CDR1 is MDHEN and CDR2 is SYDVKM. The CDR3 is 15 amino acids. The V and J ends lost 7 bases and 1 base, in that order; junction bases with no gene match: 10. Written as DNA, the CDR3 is TGTGCCAGCACCTCAGGAGCGGGACGATCCTACGAGCAGTACTTC. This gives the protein CASTSGAGRSYEQYF.

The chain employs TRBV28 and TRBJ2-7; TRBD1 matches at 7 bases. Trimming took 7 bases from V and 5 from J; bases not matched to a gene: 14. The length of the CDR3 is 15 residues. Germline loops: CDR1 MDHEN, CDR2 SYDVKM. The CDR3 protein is CASTSQGVRHHEQYF. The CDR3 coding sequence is TGTGCCAGCACGTCCCAGGGGGTGCGTCACCACGAGCAGTACTTC.

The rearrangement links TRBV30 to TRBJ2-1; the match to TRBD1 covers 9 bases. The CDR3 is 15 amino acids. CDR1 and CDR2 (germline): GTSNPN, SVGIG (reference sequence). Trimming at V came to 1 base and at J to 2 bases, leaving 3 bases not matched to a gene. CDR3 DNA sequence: TGTGCCTGGAGTGAGAGACAGGGGGCCTACAATGAGCAGTTCTTC. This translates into CAWSERQGAYNEQFF.

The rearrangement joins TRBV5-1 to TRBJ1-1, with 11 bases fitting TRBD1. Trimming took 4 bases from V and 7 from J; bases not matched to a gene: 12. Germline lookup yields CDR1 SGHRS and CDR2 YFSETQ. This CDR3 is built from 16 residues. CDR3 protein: CASSPPGTGGVDEAFF. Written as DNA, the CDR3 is TGCGCCAGCAGCCCTCCCGGGACAGGGGGTGTGGATGAAGCTTTCTTT. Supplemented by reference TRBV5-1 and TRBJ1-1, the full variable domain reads KAGVTQTPRYLIKTRGQQVTLSCSPISGHRSVSWYQQTPGQGLQFLFEYFSETQRNKGNFPGRFSGRQFSNSRSEMNVSTLELGDSALYLCASSPPGTGGVDEAFFGQGTRLTVV.

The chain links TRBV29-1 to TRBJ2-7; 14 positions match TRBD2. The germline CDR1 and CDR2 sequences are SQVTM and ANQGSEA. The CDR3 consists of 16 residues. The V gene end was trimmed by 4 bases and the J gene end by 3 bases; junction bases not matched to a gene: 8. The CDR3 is CSVAGLAGEFLYEQYF. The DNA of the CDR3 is TGCAGCGTTGCGGGACTAGCGGGAGAGTTTCTCTACGAGCAGTACTTC.

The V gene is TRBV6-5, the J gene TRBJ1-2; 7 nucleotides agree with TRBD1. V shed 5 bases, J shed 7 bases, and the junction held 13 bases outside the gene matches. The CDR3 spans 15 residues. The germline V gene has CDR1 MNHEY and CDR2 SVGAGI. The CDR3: CASSRRGGWQLGYTF. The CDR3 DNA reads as TGTGCCAGCAGTCGACGAGGGGGCTGGCAACTTGGCTACACCTTC.

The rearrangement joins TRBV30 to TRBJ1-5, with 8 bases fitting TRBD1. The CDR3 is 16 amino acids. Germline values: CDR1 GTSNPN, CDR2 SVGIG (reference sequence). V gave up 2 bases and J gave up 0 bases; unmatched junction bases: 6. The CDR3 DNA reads TGTGCCTGGAGTCAAGGACAGGGCTATAGCAATCAGCCCCAGCATTTT. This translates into CAWSQGQGYSNQPQHF.

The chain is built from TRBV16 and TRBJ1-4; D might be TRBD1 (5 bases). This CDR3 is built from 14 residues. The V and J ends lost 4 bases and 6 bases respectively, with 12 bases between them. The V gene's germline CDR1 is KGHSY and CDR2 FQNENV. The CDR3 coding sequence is TGTGCCAGCAGCCGGCGGGGGACTGATGAAAAACTGTTTTTT. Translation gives CASSRRGTDEKLFF.

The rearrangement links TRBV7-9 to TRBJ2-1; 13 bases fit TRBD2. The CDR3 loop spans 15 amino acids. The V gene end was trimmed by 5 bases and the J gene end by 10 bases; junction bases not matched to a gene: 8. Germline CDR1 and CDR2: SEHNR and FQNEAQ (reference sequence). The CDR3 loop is CASSPGTSGMGEQFF. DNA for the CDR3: TGTGCCAGCAGCCCCGGGACTAGCGGGATGGGAGAGCAGTTCTTC.

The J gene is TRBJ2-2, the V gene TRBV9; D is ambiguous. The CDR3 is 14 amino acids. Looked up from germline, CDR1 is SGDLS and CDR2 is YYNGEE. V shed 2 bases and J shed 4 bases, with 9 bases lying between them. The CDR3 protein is CASSVSLVTGELFF. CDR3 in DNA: TGTGCCAGCAGCGTGAGTCTTGTCACCGGGGAGCTGTTTTTT. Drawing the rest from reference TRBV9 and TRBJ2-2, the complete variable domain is DSGVTQTPKHLITATGQRVTLRCSPRSGDLSVYWYQQSLDQGLQFLIQYYNGEERAKGNILERFSAQQFPDLHSELNLSSLELGDSALYFCASSVSLVTGELFFGEGSRLTVL.

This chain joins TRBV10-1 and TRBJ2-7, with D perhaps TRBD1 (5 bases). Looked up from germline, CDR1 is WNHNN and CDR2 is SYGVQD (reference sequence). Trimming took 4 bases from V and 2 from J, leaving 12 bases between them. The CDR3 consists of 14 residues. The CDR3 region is CASSVQGSPYEQYF. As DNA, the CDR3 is TGCGCCAGCAGTGTCCAGGGTAGTCCCTACGAGCAGTACTTC.

The CDR3 protein is CATSRERGLSYEQYF. The CDR3 DNA reads TGTGCCACCAGCAGAGAGCGGGGGTTATCCTACGAGCAGTACTTC. The chain links TRBV15 to TRBJ2-7, with TRBD2 matching over 7 bases. Germline V gene sequence: CDR1 LNHNV, CDR2 YYDKDF (reference sequence). The ends lost 0 bases at V and 1 base at J; junction bases unmatched: 3. The CDR3 consists of 15 residues.

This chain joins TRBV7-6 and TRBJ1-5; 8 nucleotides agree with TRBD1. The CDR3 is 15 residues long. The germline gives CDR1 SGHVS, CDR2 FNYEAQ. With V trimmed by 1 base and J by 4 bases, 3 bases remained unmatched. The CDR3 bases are TGTGCCAGCAGCTTAGGGACAGGGTGGAATCAGCCCCAGCATTTT. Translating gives CASSLGTGWNQPQHF.

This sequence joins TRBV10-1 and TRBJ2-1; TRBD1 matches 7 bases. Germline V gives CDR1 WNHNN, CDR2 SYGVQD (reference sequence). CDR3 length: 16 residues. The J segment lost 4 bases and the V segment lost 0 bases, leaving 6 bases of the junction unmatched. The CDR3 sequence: CASSESGTVTYNEQFF. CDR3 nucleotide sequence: TGCGCCAGCAGTGAGTCTGGGACAGTAACGTACAATGAGCAGTTCTTC.

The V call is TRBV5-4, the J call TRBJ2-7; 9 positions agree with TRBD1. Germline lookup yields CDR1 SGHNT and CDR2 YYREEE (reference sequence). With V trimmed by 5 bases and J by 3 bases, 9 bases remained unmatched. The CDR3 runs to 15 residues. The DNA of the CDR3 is TGTGCCAGCAGTTCACAGGGGGCGATATACTACGAGCAGTACTTC. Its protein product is CASSSQGAIYYEQYF.